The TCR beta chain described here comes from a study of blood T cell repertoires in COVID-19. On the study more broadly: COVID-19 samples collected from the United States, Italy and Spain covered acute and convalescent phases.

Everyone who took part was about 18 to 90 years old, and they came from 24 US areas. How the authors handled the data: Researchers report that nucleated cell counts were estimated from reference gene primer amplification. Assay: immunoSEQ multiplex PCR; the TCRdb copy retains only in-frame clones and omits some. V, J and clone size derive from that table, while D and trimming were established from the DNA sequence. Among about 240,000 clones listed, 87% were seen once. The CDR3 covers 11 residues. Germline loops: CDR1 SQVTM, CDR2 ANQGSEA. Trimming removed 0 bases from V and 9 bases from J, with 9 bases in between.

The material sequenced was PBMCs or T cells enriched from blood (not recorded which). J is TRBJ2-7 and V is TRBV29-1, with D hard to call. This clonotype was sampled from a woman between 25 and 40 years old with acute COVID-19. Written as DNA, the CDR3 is TGCAGCGTTGAAGAGGCTGGCTGGCAGTACTTC. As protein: CSVEEAGWQYF.